This TCR beta chain comes out of a study of T cells in Graves' hyperthyroidism and ophthalmopathy. Study conclusions and caveats: Blood also carried most thyroid clonotypes expanded above 0.001. In the analysis, a 13 V-J model separated ophthalmopathy from stable hyperthyroidism.

Amplification of TCR beta CDR3 regions used RNA as the template. A first-round RT-PCR of the TCR CDR3 used the HTBI primer set. MiXCR, applied by TCRdb to the multiplex PCR reads, yields one record per CDR3 protein. The sample includes 450,000 to 550,000 distinct CDR3 sequences, less than 25% of them seen just once. Germline V gives CDR1 DFQATT, CDR2 SNEGSKA (reference sequence). V dropped 4 bases and J dropped 3; count of bases not matched to a gene: 2. The CDR3 is 14 amino acids. This clonotype was recorded only once. Antigen specificity is unknown. The sequencing sample was made of blood. This clonotype was sampled from a woman under 40 with Graves' ophthalmopathy. V gene TRBV20-1 combines with J gene TRBJ2-7, with 14 bases that match TRBD2. CDR3 nucleotide sequence: TGCAGTGCTAACGGACTAGCGGGAGGCTACGAGCAGTACTTC. This codes for CSANGLAGGYEQYF.